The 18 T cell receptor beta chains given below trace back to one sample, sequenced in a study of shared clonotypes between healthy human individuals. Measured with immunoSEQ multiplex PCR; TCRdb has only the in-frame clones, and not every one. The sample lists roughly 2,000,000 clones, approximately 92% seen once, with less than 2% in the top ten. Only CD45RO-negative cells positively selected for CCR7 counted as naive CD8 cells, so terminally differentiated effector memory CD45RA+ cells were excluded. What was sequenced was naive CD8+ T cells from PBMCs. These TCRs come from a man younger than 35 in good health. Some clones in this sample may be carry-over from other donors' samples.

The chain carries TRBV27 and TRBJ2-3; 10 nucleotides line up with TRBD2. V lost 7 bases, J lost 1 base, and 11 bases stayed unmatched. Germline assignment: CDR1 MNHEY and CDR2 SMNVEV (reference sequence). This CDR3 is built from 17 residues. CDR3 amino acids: CASTRFPGTSGTDTQYF. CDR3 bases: TGTGCCAGCACCAGATTTCCCGGGACTAGCGGCACAGATACGCAGTATTTT.

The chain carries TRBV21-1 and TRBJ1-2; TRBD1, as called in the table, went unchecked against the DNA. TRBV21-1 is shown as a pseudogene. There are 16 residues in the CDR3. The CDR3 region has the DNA TGTGCCAGCAGCAAAGGGAAGGGTCAGGGCAACTATGGCTACACCTTC. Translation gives CASSKGKGQGNYGYTF.

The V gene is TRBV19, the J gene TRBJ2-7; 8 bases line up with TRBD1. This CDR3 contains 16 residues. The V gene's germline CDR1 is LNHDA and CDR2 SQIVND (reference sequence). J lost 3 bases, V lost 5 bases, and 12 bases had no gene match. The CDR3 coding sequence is TGTGCCAGTAGTCCAGAGGACAGGGAGGTTTACTACGAGCAGTACTTC. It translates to CASSPEDREVYYEQYF.

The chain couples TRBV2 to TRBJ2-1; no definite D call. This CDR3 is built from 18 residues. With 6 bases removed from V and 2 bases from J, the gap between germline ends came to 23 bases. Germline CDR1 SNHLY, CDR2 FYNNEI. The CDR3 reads CASSEVVTRDKAYNEQFF. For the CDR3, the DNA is TGTGCCAGCAGCGAGGTTGTCACAAGGGATAAAGCCTACAATGAGCAGTTCTTC.

As DNA, the CDR3 is TGTGCCAGCAGCTTGAAGGGGGTTGGTCAAGAGACCCAGTACTTC. It is translated as CASSLKGVGQETQYF. The chain links TRBV5-4 to TRBJ2-5; possibly TRBD1 for D (6 bases). The germline V gene has CDR1 SGHNT and CDR2 YYREEE (reference sequence). The CDR3 consists of 15 residues. Trimming left V 1 base short and J 2 bases short, with 12 bases between.

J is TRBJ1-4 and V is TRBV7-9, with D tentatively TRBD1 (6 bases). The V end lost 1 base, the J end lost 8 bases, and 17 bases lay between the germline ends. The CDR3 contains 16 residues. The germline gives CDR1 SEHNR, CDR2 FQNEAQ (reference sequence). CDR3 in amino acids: CASSLVDDRYGEKLFF. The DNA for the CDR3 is TGTGCCAGCAGCTTAGTGGACGACAGGTACGGCGAAAAACTGTTTTTT.

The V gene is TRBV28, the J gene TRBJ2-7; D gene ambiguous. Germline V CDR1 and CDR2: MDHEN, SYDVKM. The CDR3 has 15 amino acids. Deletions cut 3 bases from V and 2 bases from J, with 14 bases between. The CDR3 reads CASSFPKEIPYEQYF. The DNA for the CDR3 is TGTGCCAGCAGTTTCCCCAAGGAGATCCCCTACGAGCAGTACTTC.

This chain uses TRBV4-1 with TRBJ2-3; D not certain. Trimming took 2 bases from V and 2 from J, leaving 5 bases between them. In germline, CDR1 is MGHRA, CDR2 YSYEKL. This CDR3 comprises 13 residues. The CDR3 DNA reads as TGCGCCAGCAGCCAAATAATCACAGATACGCAGTATTTT. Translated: CASSQIITDTQYF.

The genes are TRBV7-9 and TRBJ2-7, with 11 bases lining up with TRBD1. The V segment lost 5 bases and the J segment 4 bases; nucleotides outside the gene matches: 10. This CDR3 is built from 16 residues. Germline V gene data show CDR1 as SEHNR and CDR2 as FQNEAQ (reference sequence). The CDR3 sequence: CASSPPVGQGGYEQYF. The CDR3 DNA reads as TGTGCCAGCAGCCCCCCTGTGGGACAGGGGGGTTACGAGCAGTACTTC.

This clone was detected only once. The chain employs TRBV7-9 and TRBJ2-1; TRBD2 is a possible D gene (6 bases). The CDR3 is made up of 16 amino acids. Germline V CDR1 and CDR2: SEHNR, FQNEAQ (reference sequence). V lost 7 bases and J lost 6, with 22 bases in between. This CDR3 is CASIVFGGTQGNEQFF. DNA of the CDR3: TGTGCCAGCATAGTATTTGGCGGGACTCAGGGCAATGAGCAGTTCTTC.

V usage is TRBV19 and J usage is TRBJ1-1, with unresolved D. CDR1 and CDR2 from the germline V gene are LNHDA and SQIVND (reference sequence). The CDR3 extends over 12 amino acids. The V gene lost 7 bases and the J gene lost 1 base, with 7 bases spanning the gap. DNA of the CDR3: TGTGCCAGTATCCGGTGGAACACTGAAGCTTTCTTT. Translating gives CASIRWNTEAFF.

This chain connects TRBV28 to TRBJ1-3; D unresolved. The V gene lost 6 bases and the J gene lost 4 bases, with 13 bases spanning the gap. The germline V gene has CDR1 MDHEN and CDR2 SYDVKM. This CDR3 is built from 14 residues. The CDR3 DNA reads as TGTGCCAGCAGCCCCTTCGATCTCGGAAACACCATATATTTT. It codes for CASSPFDLGNTIYF.

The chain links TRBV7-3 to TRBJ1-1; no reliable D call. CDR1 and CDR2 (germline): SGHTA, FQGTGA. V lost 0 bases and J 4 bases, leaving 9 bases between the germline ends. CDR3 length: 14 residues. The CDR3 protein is CASSLTRGSTEAFF. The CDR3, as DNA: TGTGCCAGCAGCTTAACCCGTGGGAGCACTGAAGCTTTCTTT.

In DNA form, the CDR3 reads TGTGCCAGCAGCCAAGACAGGGGGTACCATCAGCCCCAGCATTTT. It yields the protein CASSQDRGYHQPQHF. The chain joins TRBV11-2 to TRBJ1-5; 9 positions agree with TRBD1. Germline CDR1 and CDR2: SGHAT and FQNNGV. This CDR3 is built from 15 residues. Trimming removed 5 bases from V and 5 bases from J; junction bases left unmatched: 7.

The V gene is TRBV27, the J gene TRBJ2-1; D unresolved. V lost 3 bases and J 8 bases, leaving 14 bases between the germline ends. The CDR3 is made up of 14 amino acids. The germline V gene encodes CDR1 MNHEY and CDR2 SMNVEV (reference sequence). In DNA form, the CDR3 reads TGTGCCAGCAGTTTCACCGACCGACACGATGAGCAGTTCTTC. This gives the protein CASSFTDRHDEQFF.

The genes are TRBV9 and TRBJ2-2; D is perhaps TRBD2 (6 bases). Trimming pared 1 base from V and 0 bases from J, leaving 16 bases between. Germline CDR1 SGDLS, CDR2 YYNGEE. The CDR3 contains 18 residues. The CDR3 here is CASSVNSLGGPNTGELFF. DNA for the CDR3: TGTGCCAGCAGCGTAAACTCTCTTGGAGGGCCGAACACCGGGGAGCTGTTTTTT.

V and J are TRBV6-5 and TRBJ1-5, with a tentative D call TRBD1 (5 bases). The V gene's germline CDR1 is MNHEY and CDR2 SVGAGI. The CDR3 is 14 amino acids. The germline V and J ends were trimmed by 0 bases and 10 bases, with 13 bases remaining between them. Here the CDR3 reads CASSYSVPGSPQHF. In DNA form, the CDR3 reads TGTGCCAGCAGTTACTCGGTACCAGGGAGCCCCCAGCATTTT.

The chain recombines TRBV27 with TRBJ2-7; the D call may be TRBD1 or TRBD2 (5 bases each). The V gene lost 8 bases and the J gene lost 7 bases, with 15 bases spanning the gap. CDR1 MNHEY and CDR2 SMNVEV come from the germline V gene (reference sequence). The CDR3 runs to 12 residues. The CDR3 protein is CASSTGAREQYF. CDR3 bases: TGTGCCAGCTCCACCGGGGCGCGGGAGCAGTACTTC.